Below, one T cell receptor beta chain is given with its context. Trimming removed 4 bases at V and 0 bases at J, with 10 bases between. The CDR3 covers 14 residues. Germline values: CDR1 SGHTS, CDR2 YDEGEE. The source of the sample is a study of cytomegalovirus exposure and HLA in healthy donors. Background on the study: Unique TCRs from HLA-typed donors, roughly 89 million of them, were held in an early data release.

Primers for the PCR totalled 60 Vbeta and 13 Jbeta. Libraries were prepared by immunoSEQ multiplex PCR; TCRdb keeps only in-frame clonotypes and omits some of them. There are around 140,000 clones in the sample; roughly 76% occur only once, and 2.5% to 3.5% lies in the top ten. The V gene is TRBV5-8, the J gene TRBJ2-5; tentatively, D is TRBD2 (5 bases). The specimen sequenced was PBMCs. This TCR was recovered from a woman under 40 in good health and CMV-seronegative. CDR3 nucleotide sequence: TGTGCCAGCAGCCTAACCGGGAACCAAGAGACCCAGTACTTC. Translation: CASSLTGNQETQYF.